The 17 T cell receptor beta chains below all came from one sample that was sequenced in a study of blood T cell repertoires in COVID-19. The method was immunoSEQ multiplex PCR; TCRdb's version includes in-frame clones alone and lacks a portion of them. Among 200,000 or so clones listed, around 81% were seen once. Sample: PBMCs or T cells enriched from blood (not recorded which). These TCRs come from a middle-aged man who had recovered from COVID-19.

This chain joins TRBV12-5 and TRBJ1-1; D is possibly TRBD1 (5 bases). V shed 7 bases and J shed 3 bases, with 15 bases lying between them. Germline V CDR1 and CDR2: LGHNT, FRNRAP. CDR3 size: 14 residues. In DNA, the CDR3 is TGTGCTAGTGCCCGGGGGGGGATCGACACTGAAGCTTTCTTT. Protein product: CASARGGIDTEAFF.

This clone was counted a few times. The chain joins TRBV19 to TRBJ1-6, with D tentatively TRBD1 (6 bases). Germline V gene lookup returns CDR1 LNHDA and CDR2 SQIVND (reference sequence). The CDR3 runs 15 residues. V lost 8 bases, J lost 1 base, and 12 bases lay in between. The CDR3 region is CASSGGGSYNSPLHF. CDR3 nucleotide sequence: TGTGCCAGTTCGGGAGGGGGTTCCTATAATTCACCCCTCCACTTT.

In this sample, this clone turned up once. The chain is built from TRBV18 and TRBJ2-7; 7 nucleotides agree with TRBD2. This CDR3 is built from 14 residues. The ends lost 3 bases at V and 2 bases at J; junction bases unmatched: 4. The germline V gene encodes CDR1 KGHSH and CDR2 LQKENI. This CDR3 is CASSPLAAAYEQYF. The CDR3 nucleotides read TGTGCCAGCTCACCTCTAGCGGCCGCCTACGAGCAGTACTTC.

This chain links TRBV19 with TRBJ1-4; D remains ambiguous. In germline, CDR1 is LNHDA, CDR2 SQIVND (reference sequence). The V and J ends lost 3 bases and 3 bases respectively, with 5 bases between them. The length of the CDR3 is 13 residues. The chain's CDR3 is CASSILPNEKLFF. The CDR3 DNA sequence: TGTGCCAGTAGTATCCTCCCTAATGAAAAACTGTTTTTT.

Only one count was recorded for this clone. J is TRBJ1-4 and V is TRBV4-1; 8 nucleotides align to TRBD1. The CDR3 runs 16 residues. The ends lost 1 base at V and 3 bases at J; junction bases unmatched: 4. Germline CDR1 is MGHRA and CDR2 is YSYEKL. CDR3 DNA: TGCGCCAGCAGCCAAGGGACAGGGACGGCTAATGAAAAACTGTTTTTT. Encoded protein: CASSQGTGTANEKLFF.

The chain combines TRBV3-1 (or the pseudogene TRBV3-2) with TRBJ1-2; 8 nucleotides align to TRBD1. The CDR3 has 18 residues. Germline V gene sequence: CDR1 LGHDT, CDR2 YNNKEL (reference sequence). Unmatched junction bases numbered 20, after V lost 3 bases and J lost 8 bases. CDR3 in DNA: TGTGCCAGCAGCCAGAGGGAGCTTTTGTGGACAGGGAAAGGCGGCTACACCTTC. This codes for CASSQRELLWTGKGGYTF.

The chain uses TRBV19 and TRBJ2-3; unclear D gene. The V gene's germline CDR1 is LNHDA and CDR2 SQIVND (reference sequence). With 4 bases removed from V and 4 bases from J, the gap between germline ends came to 9 bases. The CDR3 runs 13 residues. CDR3 region: CASSTQLSDTQYF. For the CDR3, the DNA is TGTGCCAGTAGTACCCAATTGTCAGATACGCAGTATTTT.

As to this clone: Germline is not matched at one junction end, which may reflect a read error. V usage is TRBV2 and J usage is TRBJ1-2; D remains ambiguous. The CDR3 length is 11 residues. CDR1 is SNHLY, CDR2 FYNNEI, per germline. The DNA for the CDR3 is TGTGCCAGCAGTTCCCGACTCCTACCGATCTTC. It is translated as CASSSRLLPIF.

The chain joins TRBV19 to TRBJ1-6; D is undetermined. The CDR3 runs to 13 residues. Trimming took 0 bases from V and 7 from J, leaving 4 bases between them. CDR1 and CDR2 from the germline V gene are LNHDA and SQIVND (reference sequence). CDR3 bases: TGTGCCAGTAGTATAGAGAGGAATTCACCCCTCCACTTT. It specifies CASSIERNSPLHF.

The CDR3 is CASSEQGAPSNQPQHF. CDR3 bases: TGTGCCAGCAGTGAACAGGGGGCGCCTAGCAATCAGCCCCAGCATTTT. The chain employs TRBV6-1 and TRBJ1-5; 8 positions match TRBD1. The germline CDR1 and CDR2 sequences are MNHNS and SASEGT. Trimming took 2 bases from V and 0 from J; bases not matched to a gene: 3. The CDR3 has 16 amino acids.

The V and J genes are TRBV5-6 and TRBJ2-1; the D gene is possibly TRBD1 (6 bases). Germline V gene lookup returns CDR1 SGHDT and CDR2 YYEEEE. The CDR3 loop spans 17 amino acids. Trimming pared 6 bases from V and 8 bases from J, leaving 27 bases between. The DNA of the CDR3 is TGTGCCAGCAAAGAATGGTTTGGGGGCGCAGGAAAAGATGAGCAGTTCTTC. The encoded protein is CASKEWFGGAGKDEQFF.

The chain links TRBV4-1 to TRBJ1-5; D not certain. Germline CDR1 is MGHRA and CDR2 is YSYEKL. This CDR3 comprises 15 residues. The ends were cut back, 1 base at V and 2 bases at J, with 9 bases in the middle. The CDR3 loop reads CASSQVPGGNQPQHF. CDR3 nucleotides: TGCGCCAGCAGCCAAGTCCCCGGGGGCAATCAGCCCCAGCATTTT.

The CDR3: CASFGRGTNYGYTF. The CDR3 bases are TGTGCCAGTTTCGGTAGGGGTACTAACTATGGCTACACCTTC. V and J are TRBV25-1 and TRBJ1-2, with D maybe TRBD1 (5 bases). V gave up 9 bases and J gave up 0 bases, with 14 bases separating them. This CDR3 comprises 14 residues. Germline CDR1 and CDR2: MGHDK and SYGVNS.

The rearrangement uses TRBV30 and TRBJ2-7; 9 bases align to TRBD1. Germline CDR1 GTSNPN, CDR2 SVGIG (reference sequence). Unmatched junction bases numbered 12, after V lost 7 bases and J lost 5 bases. This CDR3 comprises 14 residues. The DNA of the CDR3 is TGTGCCTTAATACCGGGACAGGGACCGAACGAGCAGTACTTC. Its translation: CALIPGQGPNEQYF.

The chain is built from TRBV5-1 and TRBJ1-4, with 10 bases matching TRBD1. Germline trimming cut 3 bases from V and 5 bases from J; bases unmatched to any gene: 4. This CDR3 is built from 15 residues. The V gene's germline CDR1 is SGHRS and CDR2 YFSETQ. CDR3 DNA sequence: TGCGCCAGCAGCTGGGGGACAGGGGAGAATGAAAAACTGTTTTTT. Encoded protein: CASSWGTGENEKLFF.

This clone was seen many times. The rearrangement links TRBV6-1 to TRBJ2-7; 10 nucleotides agree with TRBD1. The length of the CDR3 is 15 residues. Trimming cost V 1 base and J 0 bases; bases outside gene matches: 0. Germline assignment: CDR1 MNHNS and CDR2 SASEGT. CDR3 residues: CASSEGTGGSYEQYF. CDR3 bases: TGTGCCAGCAGTGAAGGGACAGGGGGCTCCTACGAGCAGTACTTC.

This clone appeared once. The rearrangement joins TRBV5-6 to TRBJ1-1; D is possibly TRBD1 (5 bases). There are 14 residues in the CDR3. V was trimmed by 4 bases and J by 0 bases, leaving 10 bases between them. CDR1 and CDR2 from the germline V gene are SGHDT and YYEEEE. CDR3 DNA: TGTGCCAGCAGCCGACAGCTATTGAACACTGAAGCTTTCTTT. It codes for CASSRQLLNTEAFF.